This TCR beta chain emerged from a study of beta chain features in type 1 diabetes. J gave up 1 base and V 3 bases, and 2 bases lay outside the gene matches. The germline V gene has CDR1 SEHNR and CDR2 FQNEAQ (reference sequence). This CDR3 region has 14 residues. Since all of the isolated RNA was reverse transcribed, expressed TCRB transcripts were what got sequenced. Clones were sequenced by immunoSEQ multiplex PCR, and TCRdb holds only the in-frame ones, with some missing. Of just over 600,000 clones in the sample, roughly a sixth were seen once. The rearrangement uses TRBV7-9 and TRBJ1-1; 7 bases align to TRBD1. The TCR was taken from a man between 18 and 29 years old in good health. Material: naive CD4+ T cells from blood. CDR3 coding DNA: TGTGCCAGCAGCTTGACAGGGAAGAACACTGAAGCTTTCTTT. Amino acid sequence: CASSLTGKNTEAFF.